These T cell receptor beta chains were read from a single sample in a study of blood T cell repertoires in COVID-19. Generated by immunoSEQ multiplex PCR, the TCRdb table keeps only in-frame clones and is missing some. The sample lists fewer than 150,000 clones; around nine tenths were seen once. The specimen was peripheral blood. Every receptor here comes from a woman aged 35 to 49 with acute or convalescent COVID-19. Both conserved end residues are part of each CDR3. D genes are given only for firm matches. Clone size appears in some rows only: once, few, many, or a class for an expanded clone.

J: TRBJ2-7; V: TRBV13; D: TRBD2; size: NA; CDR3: CASSSTSGRLWEQYF; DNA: TGTGCCAGCAGCTCCACTAGCGGGAGGCTGTGGGAGCAGTACTTC
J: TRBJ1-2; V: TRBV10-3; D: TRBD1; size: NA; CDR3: CAIAAVDRRREGYTF; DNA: TGTGCCATCGCTGCAGTGGACAGGCGGAGGGAAGGCTACACCTTC
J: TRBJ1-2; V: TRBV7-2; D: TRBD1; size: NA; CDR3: CASNSQGASYGYTF; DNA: TGTGCCAGCAATTCACAGGGGGCCAGCTATGGCTACACCTTC
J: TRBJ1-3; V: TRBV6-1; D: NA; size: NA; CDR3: CASSEFGGAPGNTIYF; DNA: TGTGCCAGCAGTGAATTCGGGGGGGCACCTGGAAACACCATATATTTT
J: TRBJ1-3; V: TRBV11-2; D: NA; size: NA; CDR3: CASSSVRGGGNTIYF; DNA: TGTGCCAGCAGCTCCGTCAGGGGCGGGGGAAACACCATATATTTT
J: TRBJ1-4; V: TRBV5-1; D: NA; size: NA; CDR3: CASSLGRGREKLFF; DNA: TGCGCCAGCAGCTTGGGCCGGGGTAGAGAAAAACTGTTTTTT
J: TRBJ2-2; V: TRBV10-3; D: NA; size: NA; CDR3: CAVTGTPNTGELFF; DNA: TGTGCCGTAACCGGGACACCGAACACCGGGGAGCTGTTTTTT
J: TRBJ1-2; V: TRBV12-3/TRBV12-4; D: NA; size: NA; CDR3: CASSFTGKYGYTF; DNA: TGTGCCAGCAGTTTTACAGGGAAGTATGGCTACACCTTC
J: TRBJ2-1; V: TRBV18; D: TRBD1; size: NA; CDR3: CASSPGQGERLFF; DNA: TGTGCCAGCTCACCGGGACAGGGAGAAAGGCTGTTCTTC
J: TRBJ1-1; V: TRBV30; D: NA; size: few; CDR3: CAWSVPPGIQAFF; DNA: TGTGCCTGGAGTGTACCCCCCGGGATTCAAGCTTTCTTT
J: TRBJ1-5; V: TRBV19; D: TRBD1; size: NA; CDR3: CASSISQGNQPQHF; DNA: TGTGCCAGTAGTATTTCACAGGGGAATCAGCCCCAGCATTTT
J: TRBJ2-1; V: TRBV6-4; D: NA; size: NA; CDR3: CASSMGQNNEQFF; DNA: TGTGCCAGCAGTATGGGGCAGAACAATGAGCAGTTCTTC
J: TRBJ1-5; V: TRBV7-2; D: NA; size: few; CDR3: CASSFGGLSNQPQHF; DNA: TGTGCCAGCAGCTTTGGAGGTCTTAGCAATCAGCCCCAGCATTTT
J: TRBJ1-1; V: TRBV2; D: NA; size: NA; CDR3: CASSEQGTTEAFF; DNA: TGTGCCAGCAGTGAACAGGGGACCACTGAAGCTTTCTTT
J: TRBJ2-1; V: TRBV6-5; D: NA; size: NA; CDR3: CASVGGNEQFF; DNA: TGTGCCAGCGTAGGAGGGAATGAGCAGTTCTTC
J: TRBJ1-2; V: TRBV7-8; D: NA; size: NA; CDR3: CASSGRANYGYTF; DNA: TGTGCCAGCAGCGGCCGGGCTAACTATGGCTACACCTTC
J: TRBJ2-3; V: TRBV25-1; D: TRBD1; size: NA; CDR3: CASKDRGRPPSTDTQYF; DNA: TGTGCCAGCAAGGACAGGGGGCGACCTCCTAGCACAGATACGCAGTATTTT
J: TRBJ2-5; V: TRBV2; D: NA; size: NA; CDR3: CASMRIRAGGETQYF; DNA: TGTGCCAGCATGAGGATAAGAGCGGGTGGAGAGACCCAGTACTTC
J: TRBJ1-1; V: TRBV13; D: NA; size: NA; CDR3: CASSFPTDLNTEAFF; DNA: TGTGCCAGCAGCTTCCCGACAGATTTGAACACTGAAGCTTTCTTT
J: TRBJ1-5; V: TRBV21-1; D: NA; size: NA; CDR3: CASSQFNRKPGTEKSNQPQHF; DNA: TGTGCCAGCAGCCAATTTAATAGAAAGCCCGGGACAGAAAAAAGCAATCAGCCCCAGCATTTT
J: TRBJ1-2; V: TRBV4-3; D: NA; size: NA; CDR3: CASSQVSGNYGYTF; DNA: TGCGCCAGCAGCCAAGTTTCAGGCAACTATGGCTACACCTTC
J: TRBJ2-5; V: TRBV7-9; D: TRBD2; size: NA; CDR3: CASSLGLAEETQYF; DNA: TGTGCCAGCAGCTTAGGACTAGCGGAAGAGACCCAGTACTTC
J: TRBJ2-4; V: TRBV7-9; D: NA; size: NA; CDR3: CASSLRTVLAKNIQYF; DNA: TGTGCCAGCAGCCTAAGGACAGTCCTAGCCAAAAACATTCAGTACTTC
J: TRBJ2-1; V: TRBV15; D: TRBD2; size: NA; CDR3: CATSRGSSGNNEQFF; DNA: TGTGCCACCAGCAGAGGGTCTAGCGGGAACAATGAGCAGTTCTTC
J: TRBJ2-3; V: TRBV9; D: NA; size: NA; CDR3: CASSPLSTDTQYF; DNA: TGTGCCAGCAGCCCCCTAAGCACAGATACGCAGTATTTT
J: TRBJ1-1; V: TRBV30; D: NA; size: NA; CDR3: CARQGDVTEAFF; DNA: TGTGCCCGCCAGGGTGATGTAACTGAAGCTTTCTTT
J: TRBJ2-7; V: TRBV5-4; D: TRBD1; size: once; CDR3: CASSLISGQGYSYEQYF; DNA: TGTGCCAGCAGCTTGATTTCGGGACAGGGATACTCCTACGAGCAGTACTTC
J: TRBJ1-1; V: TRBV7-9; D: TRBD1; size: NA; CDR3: CASSIDRGNTEAFF; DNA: TGTGCCAGCAGCATCGACAGGGGCAACACTGAAGCTTTCTTT
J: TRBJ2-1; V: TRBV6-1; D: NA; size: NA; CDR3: CASSDLEQFF; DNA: TGTGCCAGCAGTGATCTTGAGCAGTTCTTC
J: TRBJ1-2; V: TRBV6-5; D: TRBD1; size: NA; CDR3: CASSWTGYGYTF; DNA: TGTGCCAGCAGCTGGACAGGCTATGGCTACACCTTC
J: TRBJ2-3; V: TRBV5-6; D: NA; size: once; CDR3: CASSSHSRSVGTDTQYF; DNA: TGTGCCAGCAGCTCTCACTCGAGGTCTGTAGGCACAGATACGCAGTATTTT
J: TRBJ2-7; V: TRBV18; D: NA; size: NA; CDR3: CASSPRASQFSYEQYF; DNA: TGTGCCAGCTCACCACGGGCTAGCCAGTTCTCCTACGAGCAGTACTTC
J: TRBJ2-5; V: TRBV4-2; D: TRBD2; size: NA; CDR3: CASSRLAGATQETQYF; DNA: TGTGCCAGCAGCCGATTAGCGGGAGCCACTCAAGAGACCCAGTACTTC
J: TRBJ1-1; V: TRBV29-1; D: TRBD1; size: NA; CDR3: CSVAWTGEVASEAFF; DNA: TGCAGCGTAGCTTGGACAGGGGAAGTAGCGTCTGAAGCTTTCTTT
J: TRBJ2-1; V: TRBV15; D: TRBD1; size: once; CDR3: CATSKPGQGAINEQFF; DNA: TGTGCCACCAGCAAACCGGGACAGGGGGCTATCAATGAGCAGTTCTTC
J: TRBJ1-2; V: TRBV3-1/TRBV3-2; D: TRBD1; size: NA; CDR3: CASSPRFRHRGRIGYTF; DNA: TGTGCCAGCAGCCCCCGGTTCCGACACAGGGGGCGGATTGGCTACACCTTC
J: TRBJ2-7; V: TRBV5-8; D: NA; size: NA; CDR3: CASNDFTYEQYF; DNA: TGTGCCTCAAACGATTTTACTTACGAGCAGTACTTC
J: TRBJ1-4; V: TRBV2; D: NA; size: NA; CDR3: CARQGTNEKLFF; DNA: TGTGCCAGACAGGGAACTAATGAAAAACTGTTTTTT
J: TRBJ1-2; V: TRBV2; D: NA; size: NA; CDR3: CASSYTTDGYTF; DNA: TGTGCCAGCAGCTACACTACGGATGGCTACACCTTC
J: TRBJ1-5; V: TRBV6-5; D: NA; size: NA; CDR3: CASSYLPSNQPQHF; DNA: TGTGCCAGCAGTTATCTCCCCAGCAATCAGCCCCAGCATTTT
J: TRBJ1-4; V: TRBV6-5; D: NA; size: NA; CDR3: CASGRDWEGEKLFF; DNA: TGTGCCAGCGGGAGAGATTGGGAGGGAGAAAAACTGTTTTTT
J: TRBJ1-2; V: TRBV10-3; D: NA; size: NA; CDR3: CAISETAYGYTF; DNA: TGTGCCATCAGTGAGACAGCCTATGGCTACACCTTC
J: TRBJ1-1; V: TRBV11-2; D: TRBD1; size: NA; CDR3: CASSLALGGLGAFF; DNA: TGTGCCAGCAGCTTAGCGTTAGGGGGCTTAGGGGCTTTCTTT
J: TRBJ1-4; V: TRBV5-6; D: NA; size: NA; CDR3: CASSSFLYSEKLFF; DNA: TGTGCCAGCAGCTCCTTTCTTTACAGTGAAAAACTGTTTTTT
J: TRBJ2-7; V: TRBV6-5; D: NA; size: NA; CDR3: CASSPDPNYYEQYF; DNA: TGTGCCAGCTCCCCAGACCCAAACTACTACGAGCAGTACTTC
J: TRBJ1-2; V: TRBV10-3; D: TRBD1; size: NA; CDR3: CAISERDRGAYGYTF; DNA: TGTGCCATCAGTGAGCGTGACAGGGGCGCCTATGGCTACACCTTC
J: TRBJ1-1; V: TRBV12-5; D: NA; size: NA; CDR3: CASGLNGMNTEAFF; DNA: TGTGCTAGTGGTTTGAATGGCATGAACACTGAAGCTTTCTTT
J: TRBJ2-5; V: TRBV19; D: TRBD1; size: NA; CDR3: CASSIEGGILQTQYF; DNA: TGTGCCAGTAGTATAGAAGGGGGCATTTTGCAGACCCAGTACTTC
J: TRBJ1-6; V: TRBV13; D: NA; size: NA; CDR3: CASRVGGEWSPLHF; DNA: TGTGCCAGCAGGGTCGGGGGGGAGTGGTCACCCCTCCACTTT
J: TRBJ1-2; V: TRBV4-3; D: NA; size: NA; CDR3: CASSQSRGLGSGYTF; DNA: TGCGCCAGCAGCCAATCCAGGGGATTGGGTTCTGGCTACACCTTC
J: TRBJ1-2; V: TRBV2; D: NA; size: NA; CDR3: CASSDQVNNYGYTF; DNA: TGTGCCAGCAGTGACCAGGTTAACAACTATGGCTACACCTTC
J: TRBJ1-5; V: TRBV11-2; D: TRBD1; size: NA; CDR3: CASSTGQVELQHF; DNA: TGTGCCAGCAGCACGGGACAGGTGGAGCTCCAGCATTTT